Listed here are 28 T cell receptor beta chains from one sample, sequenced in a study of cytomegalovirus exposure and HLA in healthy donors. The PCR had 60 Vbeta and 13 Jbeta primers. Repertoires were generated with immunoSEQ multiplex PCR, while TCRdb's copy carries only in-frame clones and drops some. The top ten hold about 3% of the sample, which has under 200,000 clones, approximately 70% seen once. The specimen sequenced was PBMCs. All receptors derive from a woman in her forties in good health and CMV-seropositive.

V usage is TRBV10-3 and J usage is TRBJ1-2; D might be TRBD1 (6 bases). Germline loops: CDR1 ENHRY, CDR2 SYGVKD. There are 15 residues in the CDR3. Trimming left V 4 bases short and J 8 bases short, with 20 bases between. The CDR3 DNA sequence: TGTGCCATCAGTGGACGACAGGCCCCGGACGGGGGCTACACCTTC. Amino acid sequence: CAISGRQAPDGGYTF.

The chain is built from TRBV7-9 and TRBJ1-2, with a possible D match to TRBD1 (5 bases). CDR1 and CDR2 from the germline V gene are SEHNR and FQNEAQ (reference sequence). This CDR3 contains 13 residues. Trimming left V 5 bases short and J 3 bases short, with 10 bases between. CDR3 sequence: CASSIQGDYGYTF. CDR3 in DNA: TGTGCCAGCAGCATCCAGGGTGACTATGGCTACACCTTC.

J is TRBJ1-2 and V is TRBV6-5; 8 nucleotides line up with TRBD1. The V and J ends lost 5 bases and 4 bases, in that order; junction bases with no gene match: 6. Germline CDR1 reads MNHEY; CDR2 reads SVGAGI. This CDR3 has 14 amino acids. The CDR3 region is CASSPRTGTYGYTF. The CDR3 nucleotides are TGTGCCAGCAGTCCACGGACAGGGACCTATGGCTACACCTTC.

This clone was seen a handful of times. The CDR3 nucleotides read TGCGCCAGCAGCCAAGGGTTGGACAGGTTGCGTCTAGATACGCAGTATTTT. Its translation is CASSQGLDRLRLDTQYF. The chain combines TRBV4-1 with TRBJ2-3; 7 nucleotides align to TRBD1. There are 17 residues in the CDR3. Germline assignment: CDR1 MGHRA and CDR2 YSYEKL. Trimming removed 1 base from V and 5 bases from J; junction bases left unmatched: 12.

The CDR3 loop reads CASSLGGSAKNIQYF. The CDR3 coding sequence is TGTGCCAGCAGCTTGGGAGGGAGCGCCAAAAACATTCAGTACTTC. This chain connects TRBV5-4 to TRBJ2-4, with a tentative D call TRBD2 (5 bases). CDR1 and CDR2 from the germline V gene are SGHNT and YYREEE (reference sequence). The V end was cut by 0 bases, the J end by 1 base, with 8 bases between. The CDR3 loop spans 15 amino acids.

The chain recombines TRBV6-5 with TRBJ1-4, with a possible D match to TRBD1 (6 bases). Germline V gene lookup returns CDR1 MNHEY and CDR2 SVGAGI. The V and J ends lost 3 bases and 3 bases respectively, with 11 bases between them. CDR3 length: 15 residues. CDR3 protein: CASSYTSGANEKLFF. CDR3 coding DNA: TGTGCCAGCAGTTATACTTCAGGGGCTAATGAAAAACTGTTTTTT.

As DNA, the CDR3 is TGTGCCAGCAGCGTCACCGGGACAGGGCCAGATACGCAGTATTTT. This encodes CASSVTGTGPDTQYF. The rearrangement uses TRBV9 and TRBJ2-3; TRBD1 aligns across 9 bases. The CDR3 runs 15 residues. V lost 2 bases to trimming and J lost 4 bases; unmatched junction nucleotides: 5. Germline V lookup: CDR1 SGDLS, CDR2 YYNGEE.

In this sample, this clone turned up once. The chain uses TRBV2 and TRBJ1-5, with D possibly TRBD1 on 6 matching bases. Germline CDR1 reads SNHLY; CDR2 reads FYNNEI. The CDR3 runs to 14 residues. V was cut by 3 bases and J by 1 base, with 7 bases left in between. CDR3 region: CASSEGHSNQPQHF. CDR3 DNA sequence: TGTGCCAGCAGTGAGGGACACAGCAATCAGCCCCAGCATTTT. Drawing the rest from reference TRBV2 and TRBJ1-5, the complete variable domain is EPEVTQTPSHQVTQMGQEVILRCVPISNHLYFYWYRQILGQKVEFLVSFYNNEISEKSEIFDDQFSVERPDGSNFTLKIRSTKLEDSAMYFCASSEGHSNQPQHFGDGTRLSIL.

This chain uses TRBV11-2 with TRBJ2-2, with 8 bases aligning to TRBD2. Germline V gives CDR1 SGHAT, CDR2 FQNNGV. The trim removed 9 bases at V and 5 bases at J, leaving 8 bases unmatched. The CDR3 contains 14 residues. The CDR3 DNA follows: TGTGCCAGATCAGCGGGAGTCGGTACCGGGGAGCTGTTTTTT. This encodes CARSAGVGTGELFF.

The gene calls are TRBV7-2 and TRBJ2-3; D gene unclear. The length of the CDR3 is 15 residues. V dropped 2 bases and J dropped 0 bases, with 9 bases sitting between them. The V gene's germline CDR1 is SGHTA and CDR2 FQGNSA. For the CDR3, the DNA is TGTGCCAGCAGCTTAATCGTGAGGAGCACAGATACGCAGTATTTT. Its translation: CASSLIVRSTDTQYF.

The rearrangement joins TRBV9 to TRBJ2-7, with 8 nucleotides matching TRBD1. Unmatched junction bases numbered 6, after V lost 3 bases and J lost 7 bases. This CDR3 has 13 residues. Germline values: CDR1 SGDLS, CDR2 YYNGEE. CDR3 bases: TGTGCCAGCAGCGCGCAGGGGGCGGGGGAGCAGTACTTC. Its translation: CASSAQGAGEQYF.

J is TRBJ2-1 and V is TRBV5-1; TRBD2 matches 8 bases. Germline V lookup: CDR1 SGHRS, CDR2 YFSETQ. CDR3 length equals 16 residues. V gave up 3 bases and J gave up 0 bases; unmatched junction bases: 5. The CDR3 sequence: CASSYIAGSSYNEQFF. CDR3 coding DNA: TGCGCCAGCAGCTATATAGCGGGGAGCTCCTACAATGAGCAGTTCTTC.

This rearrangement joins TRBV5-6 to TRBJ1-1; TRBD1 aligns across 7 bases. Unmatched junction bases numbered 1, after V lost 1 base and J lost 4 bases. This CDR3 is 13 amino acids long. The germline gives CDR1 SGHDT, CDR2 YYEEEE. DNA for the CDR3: TGTGCCAGCAGCTTGCGGGACAGCACTGAAGCTTTCTTT. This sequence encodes CASSLRDSTEAFF.

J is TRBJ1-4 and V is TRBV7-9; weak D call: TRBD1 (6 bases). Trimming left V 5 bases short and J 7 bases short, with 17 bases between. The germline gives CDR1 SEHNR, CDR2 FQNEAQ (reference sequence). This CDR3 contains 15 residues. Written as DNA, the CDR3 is TGTGCCAGCAGCGCACCGACATTCAGGGGTGAAAAACTGTTTTTT. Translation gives CASSAPTFRGEKLFF.

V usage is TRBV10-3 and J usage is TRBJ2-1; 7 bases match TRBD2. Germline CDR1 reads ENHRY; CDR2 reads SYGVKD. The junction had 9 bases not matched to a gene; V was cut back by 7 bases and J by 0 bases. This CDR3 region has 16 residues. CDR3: CAITSVAGSSYNEQFF. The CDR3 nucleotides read TGTGCCATCACCTCAGTAGCGGGCAGCTCCTACAATGAGCAGTTCTTC.

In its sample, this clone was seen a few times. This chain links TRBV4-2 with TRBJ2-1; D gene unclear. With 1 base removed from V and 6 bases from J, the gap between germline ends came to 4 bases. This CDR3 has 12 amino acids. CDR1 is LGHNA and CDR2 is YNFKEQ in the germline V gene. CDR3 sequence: CASSQVGNEQFF. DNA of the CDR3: TGTGCCAGCAGCCAAGTCGGCAATGAGCAGTTCTTC.

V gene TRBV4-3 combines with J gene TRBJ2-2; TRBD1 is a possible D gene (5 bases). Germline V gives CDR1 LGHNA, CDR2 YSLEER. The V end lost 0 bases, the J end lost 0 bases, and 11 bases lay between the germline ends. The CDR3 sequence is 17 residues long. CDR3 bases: TGCGCCAGCAGCCAAGATTGGGGCAGCTCGAACACCGGGGAGCTGTTTTTT. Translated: CASSQDWGSSNTGELFF.

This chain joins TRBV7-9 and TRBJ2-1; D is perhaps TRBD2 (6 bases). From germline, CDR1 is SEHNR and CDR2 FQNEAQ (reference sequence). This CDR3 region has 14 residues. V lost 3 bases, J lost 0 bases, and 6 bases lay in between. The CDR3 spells CASSFGGSYNEQFF. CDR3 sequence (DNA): TGTGCCAGCAGCTTCGGGGGCTCCTACAATGAGCAGTTCTTC.

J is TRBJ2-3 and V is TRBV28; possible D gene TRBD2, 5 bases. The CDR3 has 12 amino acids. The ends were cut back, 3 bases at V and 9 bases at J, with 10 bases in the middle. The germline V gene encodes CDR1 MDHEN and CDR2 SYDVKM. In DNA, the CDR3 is TGTGCCAGCAGTTTGTCGGCTAGCACGCAGTATTTT. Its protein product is CASSLSASTQYF.

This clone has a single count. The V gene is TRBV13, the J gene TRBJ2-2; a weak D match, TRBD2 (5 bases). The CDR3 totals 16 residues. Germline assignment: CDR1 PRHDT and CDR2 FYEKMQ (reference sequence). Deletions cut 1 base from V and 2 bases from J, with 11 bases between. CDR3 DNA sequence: TGTGCCAGCAGCTTAGCCCACGGGGTAAACACCGGGGAGCTGTTTTTT. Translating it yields CASSLAHGVNTGELFF.

The CDR3 sequence: CASSPRGAPDYEQYF. As DNA, the CDR3 is TGTGCCAGCAGTCCACGGGGGGCACCGGATTACGAGCAGTACTTC. The rearrangement joins TRBV9 to TRBJ2-7, with D possibly TRBD2 on 7 matching bases. The V gene's germline CDR1 is SGDLS and CDR2 YYNGEE. This CDR3 contains 15 residues. Deletions cut 5 bases from V and 4 bases from J, with 19 bases between.

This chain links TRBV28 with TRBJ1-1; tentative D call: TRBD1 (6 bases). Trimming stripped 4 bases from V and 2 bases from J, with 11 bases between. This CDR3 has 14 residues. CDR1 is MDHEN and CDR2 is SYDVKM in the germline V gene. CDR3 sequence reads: CASSSRGPNTEAFF. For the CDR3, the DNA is TGTGCCAGCAGTTCCAGGGGCCCCAACACTGAAGCTTTCTTT.

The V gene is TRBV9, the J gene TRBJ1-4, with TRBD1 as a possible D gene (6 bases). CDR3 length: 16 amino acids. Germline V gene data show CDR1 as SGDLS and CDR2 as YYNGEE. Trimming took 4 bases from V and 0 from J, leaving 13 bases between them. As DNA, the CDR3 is TGTGCCAGCAGCCCCCACCAGGGGACAACTAATGAAAAACTGTTTTTT. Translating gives CASSPHQGTTNEKLFF.

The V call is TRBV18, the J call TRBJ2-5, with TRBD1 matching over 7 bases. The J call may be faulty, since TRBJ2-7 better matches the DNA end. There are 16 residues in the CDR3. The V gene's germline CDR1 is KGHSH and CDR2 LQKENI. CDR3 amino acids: CASSPAPGQSSYEQYF. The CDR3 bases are TGTGCCAGCTCACCCGCACCGGGACAGAGCTCCTACGAGCAGTACTTC.

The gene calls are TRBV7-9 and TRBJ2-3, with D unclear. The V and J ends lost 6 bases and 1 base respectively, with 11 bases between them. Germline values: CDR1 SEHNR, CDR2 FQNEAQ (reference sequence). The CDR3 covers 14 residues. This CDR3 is CASRKSEGTDTQYF. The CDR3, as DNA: TGTGCCAGCAGAAAATCAGAGGGCACAGATACGCAGTATTTT.

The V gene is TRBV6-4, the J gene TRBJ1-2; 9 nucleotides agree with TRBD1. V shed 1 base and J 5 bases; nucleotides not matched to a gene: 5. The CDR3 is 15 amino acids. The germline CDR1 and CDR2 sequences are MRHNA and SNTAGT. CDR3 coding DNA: TGTGCCAGCAGTGACTGGGGACAGGGAGGATATGGCTACACCTTC. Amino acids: CASSDWGQGGYGYTF.

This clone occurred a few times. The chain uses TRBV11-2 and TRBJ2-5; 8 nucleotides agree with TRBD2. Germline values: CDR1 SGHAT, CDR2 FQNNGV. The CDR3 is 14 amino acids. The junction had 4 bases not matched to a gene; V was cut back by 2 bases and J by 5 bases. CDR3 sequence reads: CASSLRLAMETQYF. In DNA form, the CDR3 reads TGTGCCAGCAGCTTAAGACTAGCGATGGAGACCCAGTACTTC.

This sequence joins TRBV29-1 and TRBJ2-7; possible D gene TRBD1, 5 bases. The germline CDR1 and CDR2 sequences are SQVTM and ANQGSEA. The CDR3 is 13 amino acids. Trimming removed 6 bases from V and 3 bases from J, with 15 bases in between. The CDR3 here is CSVDLRQGYEQYF. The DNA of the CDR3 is TGCAGCGTCGACCTGCGGCAGGGCTACGAGCAGTACTTC.